Below are 16 T cell receptor beta chains sequenced from a single sample in a study of blood T cell repertoires in COVID-19. Some clones are missing from TCRdb's copy, which holds only in-frame ones; the method was immunoSEQ multiplex PCR. In the table there are some 50,000 clones, approximately 85% of which are singletons. The sequencing input was peripheral blood. Receptors were obtained from a human donor in a cohort sampled during active COVID-19. The donor label of this sample is uncertain.

The V gene is TRBV11-2, the J gene TRBJ1-1; D perhaps matches TRBD1 (6 bases). V dropped 0 bases and J dropped 1 base, with 9 bases sitting between them. This CDR3 spans 15 amino acids. Germline V gene lookup returns CDR1 SGHAT and CDR2 FQNNGV. The CDR3 region is CASSLEGRGNTEAFF. CDR3 bases: TGTGCCAGCAGCTTAGAGGGCAGGGGGAACACTGAAGCTTTCTTT.

The V and J genes are TRBV28 and TRBJ2-3, with D possibly being TRBD1 (7 bases). Per the germline V gene, CDR1 is MDHEN and CDR2 is SYDVKM. The CDR3 totals 14 residues. V lost 7 bases and J 2 bases, leaving 13 bases between the germline ends. The CDR3 sequence is CASTAGQSTDTQYF. The CDR3 DNA reads TGTGCCAGCACTGCGGGACAGTCCACAGATACGCAGTATTTT.

V is TRBV7-2 and J is TRBJ2-6; weak D call: TRBD1 (6 bases). The germline CDR1 and CDR2 sequences are SGHTA and FQGNSA. The ends were cut back, 5 bases at V and 2 bases at J, with 10 bases in the middle. This CDR3 comprises 15 residues. The CDR3 region has the DNA TGTGCCAGCAGCGCGAGGACAGCTGGGGCCAACGTCCTGACTTTC. Encoded protein: CASSARTAGANVLTF.

The chain couples TRBV12-5 to TRBJ1-3; 9 bases map to TRBD1. Per the germline V gene, CDR1 is LGHNT and CDR2 is FRNRAP. The J segment lost 1 base and the V segment lost 1 base, leaving 5 bases of the junction unmatched. The CDR3 has 17 amino acids. The CDR3, as DNA: TGTGCTAGTGGTTTGGGAACAGGGGGCGCGTCTGGAAACACCATATATTTT. This translates into CASGLGTGGASGNTIYF.

The chain carries TRBV10-3 and TRBJ1-1; 7 bases agree with TRBD1. This CDR3 has 14 amino acids. The germline CDR1 and CDR2 sequences are ENHRY and SYGVKD. The trim removed 6 bases at V and 0 bases at J, leaving 4 bases unmatched. The CDR3 coding sequence is TGTGCCATCAGGGGGACAGCTTTGAACACTGAAGCTTTCTTT. Translating it yields CAIRGTALNTEAFF.

This rearrangement joins TRBV28 to TRBJ1-1; D unclear. Germline V lookup: CDR1 MDHEN, CDR2 SYDVKM. CDR3 length equals 13 residues. The V gene lost 4 bases and the J gene lost 5 bases, with 11 bases spanning the gap. This chain's CDR3 is CASSSRPRTEAFF. The CDR3, as DNA: TGTGCCAGCAGTTCAAGACCGAGGACTGAAGCTTTCTTT.

The V gene is TRBV2, the J gene TRBJ2-5, with 11 positions matching TRBD2. This CDR3 has 14 amino acids. With 6 bases clipped from V and 4 bases from J, the junction kept 4 bases outside the gene matches. Germline CDR1 and CDR2: SNHLY and FYNNEI. For the CDR3, the DNA is TGTGCCAGCAGGCCTAGCGGGGGGCCAGAGACCCAGTACTTC. It is translated as CASRPSGGPETQYF.

The V and J genes are TRBV7-2 and TRBJ2-5; TRBD2 aligns across 7 bases. In germline, CDR1 is SGHTA, CDR2 FQGNSA. Trimming at V came to 2 bases and at J to 7 bases, leaving 7 bases not matched to a gene. The CDR3 is made up of 14 amino acids. The CDR3 DNA sequence: TGTGCCAGCAGCTTAAGGGAGGGTCCCGGGACCCAGTACTTC. It is translated as CASSLREGPGTQYF. Looking up the rest from reference TRBV7-2 and TRBJ2-5 gives the full variable domain: GAGVSQSPSNKVTEKGKDVELRCDPISGHTALYWYRQSLGQGLEFLIYFQGNSAPDKSGLPSDRFSAERTGGSVSTLTIQRTQQEDSAVYLCASSLREGPGTQYFGPGTRLLVL.

The CDR3 sequence is CATKPGVNYGYTF. The CDR3 DNA sequence: TGTGCCACCAAGCCAGGGGTAAACTATGGCTACACCTTC. This chain uses TRBV24-1 with TRBJ1-2; perhaps TRBD1 as D (6 bases). V was trimmed by 8 bases and J by 2 bases, leaving 11 bases between them. Germline lookup yields CDR1 KGHDR and CDR2 SFDVKD. CDR3 length equals 13 residues.

The chain employs TRBV2 and TRBJ2-1, with D maybe TRBD2 (7 bases). Per the germline V gene, CDR1 is SNHLY and CDR2 is FYNNEI. The CDR3 loop spans 13 amino acids. V was cut by 4 bases and J by 13 bases, with 17 bases left in between. The CDR3 region has the DNA TGTGCCAGCAGTGTAAGCTCGGGGGGCCGTCAGTTCTTC. Translation gives CASSVSSGGRQFF.

The V gene is TRBV4-2, the J gene TRBJ2-7; 10 nucleotides match TRBD2. V trimming: 2 bases; J trimming: 4 bases; junction bases outside the gene matches: 8. CDR1 is LGHNA and CDR2 is YNFKEQ in the germline V gene. This CDR3 is built from 16 residues. CDR3 sequence: CASSQTGTSEFYEQYF. The CDR3 DNA is TGTGCCAGCAGCCAAACCGGGACTAGCGAATTTTACGAGCAGTACTTC.

The gene calls are TRBV7-3 and TRBJ1-1, with TRBD1 matching 7 bases. J gave up 1 base and V 1 base, and 3 bases lay outside the gene matches. Germline loops: CDR1 SGHTA, CDR2 FQGTGA. The CDR3 contains 15 residues. The CDR3 sequence: CASSLISGGNTEAFF. CDR3 coding DNA: TGTGCCAGCAGCTTAATTTCAGGGGGGAACACTGAAGCTTTCTTT.

This chain uses TRBV11-1 with TRBJ2-5, with 7 bases aligning to TRBD2. CDR1 and CDR2 (germline): SGHAT, FQDESV (reference sequence). This CDR3 has 16 residues. V lost 5 bases, J lost 0 bases, and 9 bases stayed unmatched. The chain's CDR3 is CASSPRLSGDQETQYF. For the CDR3, the DNA is TGTGCCAGCAGCCCACGGCTGAGCGGGGACCAAGAGACCCAGTACTTC.

The chain links TRBV28 to TRBJ2-7, with 11 bases aligning to TRBD1. Germline CDR1 and CDR2: MDHEN and SYDVKM. The CDR3 length is 15 residues. V was pared by 4 bases and J by 3 bases, with 5 bases of the junction left unmatched. DNA of the CDR3: TGTGCCAGCAGTTCTGAGGGACAGGGGGACTACGAGCAGTACTTC. Translated: CASSSEGQGDYEQYF.

The chain joins TRBV28 to TRBJ1-1; TRBD1 matches at 7 bases. Germline V CDR1 and CDR2: MDHEN, SYDVKM. The CDR3 is 13 amino acids. The CDR3 sequence is CDQGKGATSEAFF. The CDR3, as DNA: TGTGACCAGGGTAAGGGGGCGACCTCTGAAGCTTTCTTT.

This clone has a handful of counts. The CDR3 nucleotides are TGCGCCAGCAGGCTGGGCCAGGGCCCCTACGAGCAGTACTTC. This translates into CASRLGQGPYEQYF. V is TRBV5-1 and J is TRBJ2-7; a possible D gene is TRBD1 (5 bases). Germline values: CDR1 SGHRS, CDR2 YFSETQ. The CDR3 sequence is 14 residues long. Trimming took off 5 bases at V and 2 bases at J, with 14 bases between the two ends.